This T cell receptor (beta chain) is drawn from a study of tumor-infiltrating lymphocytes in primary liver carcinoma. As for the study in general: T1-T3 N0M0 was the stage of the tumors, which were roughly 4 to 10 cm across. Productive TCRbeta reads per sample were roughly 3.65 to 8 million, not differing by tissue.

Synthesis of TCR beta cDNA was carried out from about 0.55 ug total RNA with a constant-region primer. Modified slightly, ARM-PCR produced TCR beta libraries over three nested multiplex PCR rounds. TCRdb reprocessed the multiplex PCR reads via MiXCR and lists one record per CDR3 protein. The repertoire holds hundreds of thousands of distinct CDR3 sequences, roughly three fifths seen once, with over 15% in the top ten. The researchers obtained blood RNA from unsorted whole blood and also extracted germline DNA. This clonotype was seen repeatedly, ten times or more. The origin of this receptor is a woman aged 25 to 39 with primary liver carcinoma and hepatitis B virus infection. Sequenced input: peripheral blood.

The CDR3 DNA reads as TGTGCCAGCAGCTTAAGGGGAGCGGGGGAGCAGTTCTTC. Amino acid sequence: CASSLRGAGEQFF. The gene calls are TRBV11-3 and TRBJ2-1; TRBD2 matches at 7 bases. The CDR3 consists of 13 residues. V lost 2 bases, J lost 10 bases, and 5 bases stayed unmatched. Germline V lookup: CDR1 SGHNT, CDR2 YENEEA.